This is a list of T cell receptor beta chains from one sample in a study of blood T cell repertoires in COVID-19. The data were produced by immunoSEQ multiplex PCR, yet TCRdb's version contains in-frame clones alone and is incomplete. The table includes some 210,000 clones, approximately 84% detected once. The sequenced material came from peripheral blood. All receptors come from a woman between 45 and 60 years old with active or convalescent COVID-19. Each CDR3 is given with its conserved first and last residue. The D gene is left open where the match is weak. Clone size is shown for a subset of rows, as once, few, many or a class of expanded clone.

clone_size j_call d_call v_call cdr3_nt cdr3_aa
NA TRBJ2-5 NA TRBV6-5 TGTGCCAGCAGGGGCAGTCCGGAGACCCAGTACTTC CASRGSPETQYF
NA TRBJ2-5 NA TRBV24-1 TGTGCCACCAGTGATCCATCCGGGACCCAGTACTTC CATSDPSGTQYF
NA TRBJ2-1 NA TRBV19 TGTGCCAGTAGTATGGAACAGGGAGCCCCGTTAAGCTCCTACAATGAGCAGTTCTTC CASSMEQGAPLSSYNEQFF
few TRBJ1-2 NA TRBV2 TGTGCCAGCACCGAGGACTCTCTTTACTATGGCTACACCTTC CASTEDSLYYGYTF
once TRBJ2-7 NA TRBV7-9 TGTGCCAGCAGCTCGGAATGGAGATCCTACGAGCAGTACTTC CASSSEWRSYEQYF
NA TRBJ1-1 NA TRBV5-5 TGTGCCAGCAGCTTGGCCGGGAGCACTGAAGCTTTCTTT CASSLAGSTEAFF
NA TRBJ2-7 NA TRBV11-2 TGTGCCAGCAGCCTGGGGGCAGGGCGGCTAGACGAGCAGTACTTC CASSLGAGRLDEQYF
NA TRBJ2-3 TRBD1 TRBV5-4 TGTGCCAGCATCCCGACAGGGGCAGATACGCAGTATTTT CASIPTGADTQYF
NA TRBJ2-3 TRBD2 TRBV5-1 TGCGCCAGCAGCCCATCGACTAGCGGGAGAGGCGCAGATACGCAGTATTTT CASSPSTSGRGADTQYF
NA TRBJ1-3 NA TRBV4-2 TGTGCCAGCAGCCAAGAGTGGGAGGTATATTCTGGAAACACCATATATTTT CASSQEWEVYSGNTIYF
NA TRBJ2-7 NA TRBV27 TGTGCCAGCAGTTTCTACCCGAGCTCCTACGAGCAGTACTTC CASSFYPSSYEQYF
NA TRBJ1-1 NA TRBV5-6 TGTGCCAGCAGATTGTTAGGGGTCAATGAAGCTTTCTTT CASRLLGVNEAFF
NA TRBJ2-2 TRBD1 TRBV3-1/TRBV3-2 TGTGCCAGCAGGTATAGGACAGGGTCCACCGGGGAGCTGTTTTTT CASRYRTGSTGELFF
NA TRBJ1-1 TRBD1 TRBV5-1 TGCGCCAGCAGCTTTACTAGGACAGGGGGCAACACTGAAGCTTTCTTT CASSFTRTGGNTEAFF
NA TRBJ2-6 NA TRBV4-1 TGCGCCAGCAGCCATCCGACCACAGGGAGCTCTGGGGCCAACGTCCTGACTTTC CASSHPTTGSSGANVLTF
NA TRBJ1-6 NA TRBV10-2 TGCGCCAGCAGTAGGGAGGGAAGCTCCTATAATTCACCCCTCCACTTT CASSREGSSYNSPLHF
few TRBJ2-1 TRBD2 TRBV11-3 TGTGCCAGCAGCTTTGGTCGGTTAGCGGGGCCCCGGAACTCCTACAATGAGCAGTTCTTC CASSFGRLAGPRNSYNEQFF
NA TRBJ2-2 NA TRBV5-4 TGTGCCAGCAGCTTTGCCCCGGCCGGGGAGCTGTTTTTT CASSFAPAGELFF
NA TRBJ1-2 TRBD1 TRBV19 TGTGCCAGTAGTATCGACTGGACAGGTCGGCCGGGGGGCTACACCTTC CASSIDWTGRPGGYTF
NA TRBJ2-6 NA TRBV23-1 TGCGCCAGCAGTCAACCGGGGCCGGACAGCTCGAGCTCTGGGGCCAACGTCCTGACTTTC CASSQPGPDSSSSGANVLTF
NA TRBJ1-2 TRBD1 TRBV6-5 TGTGCCAGCAGCTCCGGACAGGGTAACTATGGCTACACCTTC CASSSGQGNYGYTF
NA TRBJ2-5 TRBD2 TRBV10-3 TGTGCCATCGCGAACGCGGGGGGATCCCAAGAGACCCAGTACTTC CAIANAGGSQETQYF
NA TRBJ1-3 TRBD1 TRBV5-1 TGCGCCAGCAGCACCTCCGGGACAGGGGGCTCCGCTTCTGGAAACACCATATATTTT CASSTSGTGGSASGNTIYF
NA TRBJ2-7 TRBD1 TRBV7-9 TGTGCCAGCACCGCCGGACAGGGGGCGTACGAGCAGTACTTC CASTAGQGAYEQYF
NA TRBJ1-3 NA TRBV10-3 TGTGCCATCAGTGCCTTGACAGGCTCTGGAAACACCATATATTTT CAISALTGSGNTIYF
few TRBJ1-4 TRBD1 TRBV6-2/TRBV6-3 TGTGCCGGCAGTCAGGGGGAACGAGAAAAACTGTTTTTT CAGSQGEREKLFF